The T cell receptor (beta chain) described here comes from a study of cytomegalovirus exposure and HLA in healthy donors. General study points: When presence/absence was analysed, sequencing depth was taken to be roughly uniform across donors. Per a prior analysis, the majority of TCR beta V segments were productive roughly 87% or roughly 30% of the time.

The donors (healthy individuals) were bone marrow donors. Donors had nominal health at sampling but likely had unrecorded immune exposures. The primer mix had 60 Vbeta and 13 Jbeta primers. Generated by immunoSEQ multiplex PCR, the TCRdb table keeps only in-frame clones and is missing some. The sample has about 140,000 clones, around 80% seen once. On this clone itself: Its matching antigen is unknown.

Trimming stripped 0 bases from V and 4 bases from J, with 16 bases between. The CDR3 runs to 16 residues. Germline values: CDR1 SGHTA, CDR2 FQGNSA. This clonotype was obtained from a woman aged 25 to 45 in good health and CMV-seronegative. The sample taken for sequencing was PBMCs. The chain has TRBV7-2 and TRBJ2-7; no clear D gene. CDR3 loop: CASSLAFAAAEYEQYF. The CDR3 DNA reads as TGTGCCAGCAGCTTAGCTTTTGCGGCGGCGGAGTACGAGCAGTACTTC.